This TCR beta chain was sequenced in a study of blood T cell repertoires in COVID-19. Study-level background: Samples taken during acute and convalescent COVID-19 were collected in the United States, Italy and Spain.

CDR1 is SQVTM, CDR2 ANQGSEA, per germline. The CDR3 runs 12 residues. Deletions cut 6 bases from V and 2 bases from J, with 8 bases between. Sequenced by immunoSEQ multiplex PCR; TCRdb stores in-frame clones only, minus some. The profile shows more than 200,000 clones, 75% to 85% of them singletons. Points on this clone: The same CDR3 can be traced to other DNA sequences in this sample.

The chain uses TRBV29-1 and TRBJ1-5; no reliable D call. This clonotype was obtained from an elderly woman with COVID-19, enrolled during active disease. Sequencing input: peripheral blood. In DNA form, the CDR3 reads TGCAGCGTCCTTCTCGGCAATCAGCCCCAGCATTTT. Translated: CSVLLGNQPQHF.